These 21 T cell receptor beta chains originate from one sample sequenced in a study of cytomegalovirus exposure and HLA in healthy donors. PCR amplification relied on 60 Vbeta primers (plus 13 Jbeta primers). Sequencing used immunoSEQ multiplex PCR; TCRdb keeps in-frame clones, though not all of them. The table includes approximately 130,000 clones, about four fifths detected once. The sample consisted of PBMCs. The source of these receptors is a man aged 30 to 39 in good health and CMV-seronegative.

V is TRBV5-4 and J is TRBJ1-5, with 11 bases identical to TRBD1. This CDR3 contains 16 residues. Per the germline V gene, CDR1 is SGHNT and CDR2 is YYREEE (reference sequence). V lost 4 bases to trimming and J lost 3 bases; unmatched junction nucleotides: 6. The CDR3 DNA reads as TGTGCCAGCAGCAACCGGGACAGGGGGGTCAATCAGCCCCAGCATTTT. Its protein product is CASSNRDRGVNQPQHF.

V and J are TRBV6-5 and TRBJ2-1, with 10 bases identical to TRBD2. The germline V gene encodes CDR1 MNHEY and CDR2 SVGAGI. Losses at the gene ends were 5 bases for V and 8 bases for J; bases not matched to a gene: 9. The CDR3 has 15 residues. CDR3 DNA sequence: TGTGCCAGCAGTCCTCCGGGACTAGCGCGACATGAGCAGTTCTTC. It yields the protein CASSPPGLARHEQFF.

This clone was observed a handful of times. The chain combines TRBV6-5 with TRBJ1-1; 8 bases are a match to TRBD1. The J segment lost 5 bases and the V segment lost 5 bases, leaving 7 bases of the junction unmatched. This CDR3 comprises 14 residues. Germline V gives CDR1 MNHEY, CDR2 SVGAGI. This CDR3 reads CASSPTGGRTEAFF. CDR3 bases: TGTGCCAGCAGTCCCACAGGGGGTAGGACTGAAGCTTTCTTT.

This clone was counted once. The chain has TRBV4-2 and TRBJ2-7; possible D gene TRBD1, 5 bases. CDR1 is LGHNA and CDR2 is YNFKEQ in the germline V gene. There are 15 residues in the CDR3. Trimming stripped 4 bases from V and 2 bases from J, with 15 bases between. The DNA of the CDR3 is TGTGCCAGCAGCCCCTCATCAGGGAACACCTACGAGCAGTACTTC. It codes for CASSPSSGNTYEQYF.

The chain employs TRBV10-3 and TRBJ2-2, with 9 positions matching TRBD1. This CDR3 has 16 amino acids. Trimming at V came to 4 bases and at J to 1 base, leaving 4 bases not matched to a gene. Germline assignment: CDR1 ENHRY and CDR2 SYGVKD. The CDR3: CAISAGDRVNTGELFF. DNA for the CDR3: TGTGCCATCAGTGCCGGGGACAGGGTGAACACCGGGGAGCTGTTTTTT.

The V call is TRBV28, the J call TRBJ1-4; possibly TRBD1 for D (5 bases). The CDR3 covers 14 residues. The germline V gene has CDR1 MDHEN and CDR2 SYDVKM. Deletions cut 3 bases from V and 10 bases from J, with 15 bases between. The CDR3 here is CASSFGQGTAKLFF. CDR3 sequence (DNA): TGTGCCAGCAGTTTCGGGCAGGGAACCGCAAAACTGTTTTTT.

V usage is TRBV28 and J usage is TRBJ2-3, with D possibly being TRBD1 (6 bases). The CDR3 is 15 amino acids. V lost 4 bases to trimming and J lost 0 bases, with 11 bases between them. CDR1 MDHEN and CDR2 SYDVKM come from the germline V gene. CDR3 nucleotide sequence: TGTGCCAGCAGTTCCCCCGACAGGAGCACAGATACGCAGTATTTT. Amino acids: CASSSPDRSTDTQYF. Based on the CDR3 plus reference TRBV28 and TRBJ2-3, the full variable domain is DVKVTQSSRYLVKRTGEKVFLECVQDMDHENMFWYRQDPGLGLRLIYFSYDVKMKEKGDIPEGYSVSREKKERFSLILESASTNQTSMYLCASSSPDRSTDTQYFGPGTRLTVL.

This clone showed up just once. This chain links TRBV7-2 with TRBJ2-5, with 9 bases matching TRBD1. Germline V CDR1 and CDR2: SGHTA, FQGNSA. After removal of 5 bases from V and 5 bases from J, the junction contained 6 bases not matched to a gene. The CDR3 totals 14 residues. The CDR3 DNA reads TGTGCCAGCAGCCCCGGACAGGGGCGGGAGACCCAGTACTTC. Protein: CASSPGQGRETQYF.

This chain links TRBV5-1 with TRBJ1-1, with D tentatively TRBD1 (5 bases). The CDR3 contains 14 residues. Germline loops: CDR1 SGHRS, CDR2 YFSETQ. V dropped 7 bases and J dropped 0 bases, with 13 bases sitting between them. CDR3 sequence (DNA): TGCGCCAGCTCCTACGGGGGTGTGAACACTGAAGCTTTCTTT. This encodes CASSYGGVNTEAFF.

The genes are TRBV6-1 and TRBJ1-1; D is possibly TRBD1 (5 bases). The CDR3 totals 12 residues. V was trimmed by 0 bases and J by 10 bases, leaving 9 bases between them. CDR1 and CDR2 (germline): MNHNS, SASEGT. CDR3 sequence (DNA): TGTGCCAGCAGTGAAGCTTGGAGGGGAGCTTTCTTT. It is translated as CASSEAWRGAFF.

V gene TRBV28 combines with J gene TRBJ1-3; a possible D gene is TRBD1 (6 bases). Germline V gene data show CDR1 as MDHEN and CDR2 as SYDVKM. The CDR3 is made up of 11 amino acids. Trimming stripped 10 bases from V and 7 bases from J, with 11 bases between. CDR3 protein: CATKRGNTIYF. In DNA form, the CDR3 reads TGTGCCACCAAAAGGGGGAACACCATATATTTT.

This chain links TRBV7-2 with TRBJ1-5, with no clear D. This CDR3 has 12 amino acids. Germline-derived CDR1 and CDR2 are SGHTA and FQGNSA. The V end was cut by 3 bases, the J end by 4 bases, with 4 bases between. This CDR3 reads CASSFPNQPQHF. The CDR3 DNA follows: TGTGCCAGCAGCTTCCCAAATCAGCCCCAGCATTTT.

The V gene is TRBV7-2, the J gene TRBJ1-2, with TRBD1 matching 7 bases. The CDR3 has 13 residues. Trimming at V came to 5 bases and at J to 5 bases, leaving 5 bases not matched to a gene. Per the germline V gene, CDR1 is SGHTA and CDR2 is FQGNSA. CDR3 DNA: TGTGCCAGCAGCCAGGACAGGTGGTATGGCTACACCTTC. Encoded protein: CASSQDRWYGYTF.

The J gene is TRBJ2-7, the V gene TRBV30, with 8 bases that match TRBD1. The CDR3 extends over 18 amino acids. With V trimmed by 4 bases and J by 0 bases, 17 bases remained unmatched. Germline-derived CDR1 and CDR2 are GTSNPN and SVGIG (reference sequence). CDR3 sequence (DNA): TGTGCCTGGACCCGGGTCCCTACGGACAGGGCACGCTCCTACGAGCAGTACTTC. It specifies CAWTRVPTDRARSYEQYF.

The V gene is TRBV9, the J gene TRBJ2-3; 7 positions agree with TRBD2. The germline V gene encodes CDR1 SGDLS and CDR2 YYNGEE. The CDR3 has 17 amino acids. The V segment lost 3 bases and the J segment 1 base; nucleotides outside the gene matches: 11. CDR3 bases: TGTGCCAGCAGCGGAGGCTTGGCGGGAGTCCGCACAGATACGCAGTATTTT. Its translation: CASSGGLAGVRTDTQYF.

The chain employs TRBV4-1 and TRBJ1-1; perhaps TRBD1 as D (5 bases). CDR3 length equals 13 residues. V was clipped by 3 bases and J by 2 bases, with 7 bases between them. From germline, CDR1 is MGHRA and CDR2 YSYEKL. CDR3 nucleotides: TGCGCCAGCAGCCAGACAGCAAACACTGAAGCTTTCTTT. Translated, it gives CASSQTANTEAFF.

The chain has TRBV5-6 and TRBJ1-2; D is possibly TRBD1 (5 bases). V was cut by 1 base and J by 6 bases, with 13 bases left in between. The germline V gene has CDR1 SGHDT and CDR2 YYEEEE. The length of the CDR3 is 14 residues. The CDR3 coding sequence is TGTGCCAGCAGCTTGTATGTACAGGTCCATGGCTACACCTTC. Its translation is CASSLYVQVHGYTF.

The CDR3 bases are TGTGCCAGCAGCGGACAAACTAGCGGGGGCGATCATACGCAGTATTTT. Amino acid sequence: CASSGQTSGGDHTQYF. The rearrangement links TRBV9 to TRBJ2-3; 11 nucleotides agree with TRBD2. There are 16 residues in the CDR3. J gave up 7 bases and V 3 bases, and 10 bases lay outside the gene matches. CDR1 is SGDLS, CDR2 YYNGEE, per germline.

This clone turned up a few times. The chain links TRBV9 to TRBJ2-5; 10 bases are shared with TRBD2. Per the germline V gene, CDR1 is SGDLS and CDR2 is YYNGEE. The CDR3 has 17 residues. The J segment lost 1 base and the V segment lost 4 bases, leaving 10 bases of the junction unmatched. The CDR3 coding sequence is TGTGCCAGCAGCCCCTCTCTAGCGGGGGCATCCCAAGAGACCCAGTACTTC. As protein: CASSPSLAGASQETQYF.

CDR3 coding DNA: TGTGCCAGCAGCCAATTCTTAACAAGGGCTAGCGGCACAGATACGCAGTATTTT. Encoded protein: CASSQFLTRASGTDTQYF. The V and J genes are TRBV4-2 and TRBJ2-3; D perhaps matches TRBD2 (6 bases). This CDR3 contains 18 residues. The germline V and J ends were trimmed by 2 bases and 1 base, with 19 bases remaining between them. In germline, CDR1 is LGHNA, CDR2 YNFKEQ.

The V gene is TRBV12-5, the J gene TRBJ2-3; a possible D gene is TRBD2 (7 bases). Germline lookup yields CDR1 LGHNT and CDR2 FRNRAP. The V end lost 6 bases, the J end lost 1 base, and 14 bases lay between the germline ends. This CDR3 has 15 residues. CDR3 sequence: CASGEQGGGTDTQYF. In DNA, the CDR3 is TGTGCTAGTGGGGAACAGGGAGGGGGCACAGATACGCAGTATTTT. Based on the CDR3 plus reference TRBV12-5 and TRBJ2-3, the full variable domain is DARVTQTPRHKVTEMGQEVTMRCQPILGHNTVFWYRQTMMQGLELLAYFRNRAPLDDSGMPKDRFSAEMPDATLATLKIQPSEPRDSAVYFCASGEQGGGTDTQYFGPGTRLTVL.